The 11 T cell receptor beta chains reported below all come from one sample, sequenced in a study of tumor and adjacent non-tumor tissue in lung cancer. No cell sorting was done before RNA was extracted from the tissue. This non-tumor lung sample came from over 3 cm beyond the tumor edge. Three rounds of nested PCR, following a modified ARM-PCR protocol, produced the TCRbeta library. MiXCR was run by TCRdb on the multiplex PCR reads, yielding one entry per CDR3 protein. This table has fewer than 45,000 distinct CDR3 sequences, roughly 60% appearing once. Material: distant non-tumor lung tissue. These receptors were obtained from a woman aged 40 to 50 with non-small cell lung cancer.

This clonotype was counted ten times or more. The chain links TRBV6-5 to TRBJ1-6; a weak D match, TRBD1 (6 bases). The CDR3 is 15 residues long. CDR1 and CDR2 from the germline V gene are MNHEY and SVGAGI. V was shortened by 4 bases and J by 7 bases, with 14 bases between the two germline ends. The CDR3 protein is CASSSTFRGNSPLHF. The CDR3 DNA is TGTGCCAGCAGTTCCACCTTCAGGGGCAATTCACCCCTCCACTTT.

With respect to this clonotype: Sequence at one end of the junction differs from germline and may be a read error. This chain joins TRBV29-1 and TRBJ2-1, with 7 bases that match TRBD1. The CDR3 runs 12 residues. Germline V gives CDR1 SQVTM, CDR2 ANQGSEA. CDR3 in DNA: TGCAGCGCAGGGACAGATTACATTGAGCAGTTCTTC. It yields the protein CSAGTDYIEQFF.

This clonotype was counted many times. J is TRBJ2-5 and V is TRBV7-8, with TRBD2 as a possible D gene (5 bases). Germline V gene sequence: CDR1 SGHVS, CDR2 FQNEAQ. This CDR3 comprises 13 residues. Trimming removed 6 bases from V and 5 bases from J, with 13 bases in between. DNA of the CDR3: TGTGCCAGCAGGCGTACCTCGGGGGAGACCCAGTACTTC. Amino acid sequence: CASRRTSGETQYF.

This clonotype was found once. One end of the junction is discordant with germline, which a read error may explain. This rearrangement joins TRBV11-2 to TRBJ2-5; D not certain. Looked up from germline, CDR1 is SGHAT and CDR2 is FQNNGV. The CDR3 consists of 13 residues. In nucleotides, the CDR3 is TGCGCCAGCAACTTTTCTCTCCAAGAGACCCAGTACTTC. Translation gives CASNFSLQETQYF.

This clonotype was seen only a few times. A single base separates this from a much larger clone, so it may be a read error. The rearrangement joins TRBV12-3 or TRBV12-4 to TRBJ2-7; D is possibly TRBD1 (5 bases). The CDR3 totals 13 residues. V was shortened by 6 bases and J by 7 bases, with 16 bases between the two germline ends. The CDR3 DNA sequence: TGTGCCAGCAGCACGTCAGAGTCAGGGGAGCAGTACTTC. It encodes CASSTSESGEQYF.

The chain's CDR3 is CSVVLGGPNYEQYF. CDR3 nucleotide sequence: TGCAGCGTTGTCCTGGGGGGACCAAACTACGAGCAGTACTTC. The V call is TRBV29-1, the J call TRBJ2-7; possibly TRBD2 for D (6 bases). CDR1 is SQVTM and CDR2 is ANQGSEA in the germline V gene. V lost 4 bases, J lost 3 bases, and 16 bases lay in between. The CDR3 runs 14 residues.

This clonotype was seen more than once but under ten times. V is TRBV5-1 and J is TRBJ1-1, with a tentative D call TRBD1 (5 bases). Germline values: CDR1 SGHRS, CDR2 YFSETQ. The CDR3 contains 16 residues. With 4 bases removed from V and 2 bases from J, the gap between germline ends came to 18 bases. Here the CDR3 reads CASSPGWGVGNTEAFF. The CDR3 DNA reads TGCGCCAGCAGCCCAGGGTGGGGAGTGGGAAACACTGAAGCTTTCTTT.

Points on this clonotype: A much bigger clone sits one base away, suggesting this may be a read error. The CDR3 loop is CASSLAAATFTDTQYF. As DNA, the CDR3 is TGTGCCAGCAGCTTGGCGGCAGCCACTTTCACAGATACGCAGTATTTT. The chain has TRBV7-9 and TRBJ2-3; no firm D call. The V gene lost 3 bases and the J gene lost 2 bases, with 15 bases spanning the gap. Germline V gives CDR1 SEHNR, CDR2 FQNEAQ (reference sequence). The CDR3 has 16 amino acids.

This clonotype showed up many times. The rearrangement uses TRBV14 and TRBJ2-7, with D perhaps matching TRBD2 (6 bases). The CDR3 loop spans 15 amino acids. The germline V gene encodes CDR1 SGHDN and CDR2 FVKESK. Deletions cut 3 bases from V and 5 bases from J, with 17 bases between. CDR3 loop: CASSHPGLQLNEQYF. Written as DNA, the CDR3 is TGTGCCAGCAGCCATCCGGGACTCCAACTTAACGAGCAGTACTTC.

The chain carries TRBV11-2 and TRBJ2-3; no reliable D call. CDR1 and CDR2 (germline): SGHAT, FQNNGV. The CDR3 spans 14 residues. With 6 bases removed from V and 4 bases from J, the gap between germline ends came to 14 bases. CDR3 sequence reads: CASSSLSVADTQYF. The DNA for the CDR3 is TGTGCCAGCAGTTCTCTAAGCGTGGCAGATACGCAGTATTTT.

Turning to this clonotype: The final CDR3 position lacks the conserved phenylalanine or tryptophan, pointing to a likely read error. The J gene is TRBJ2-7, the V gene TRBV11-2; D is possibly TRBD1 (5 bases). This CDR3 is 15 amino acids long. The V end was cut by 0 bases, the J end by 8 bases, with 17 bases between. Germline V CDR1 and CDR2: SGHAT, FQNNGV. This CDR3 reads CASSLELQGSHKQYS. The CDR3 coding sequence is TGTGCCAGCAGCTTAGAATTGCAGGGTTCTCACAAGCAGTACTCC.